This T cell receptor beta chain was obtained from a study of blood T cell repertoires in COVID-19 (dated by TCRdb to the early 2020s). Some background on the complete study: Collaborator samples came from the United States, Italy and Spain and covered acute and convalescent phases of COVID-19. The prospective study material was composed of cDNA or gDNA derived from T cells, B-cell-depleted T cells, or PBMCs. Deeply sampled blood TCRbeta repertoires from subjects exposed to, actively infected with, or recovered from COVID-19 were included in the dataset. The repertoires were made available in a free public database intended to serve as a resource for research on the immune response to SARS-CoV-2. Samples came from the ongoing ImmuneRACE study (first 160 participants) plus 1,254 subjects from 6 global collaborators. Nearly every sample came with metadata listing a de-identified subject ID, COVID-19 status, age in years and sex. Where HLA class I and class II types were available, the types were taken from metadata supplied by the sample provider, not from assay-based typing.

The immunoSEQ Assay, a bias-controlled multiplex PCR, was used to amplify TCRbeta CDR3 regions from genomic DNA. As for the authors' bioinformatics: Nucleated cell counts per sample were estimated from amplification of reference gene primers within the assay. To quantify the absolute abundance of each unique TCRbeta CDR3 rearrangement, sequence reads were collapsed and filtered. For each sample, productive Simpson clonality was calculated as the square root of Simpson's diversity index over productive rearrangements. TCRdb stores this immuneACCESS table with in-frame sequences only. Part of the clones is absent; in the studies checked, under half of the shortfall reflects unresolved V genes, and no reason is known for the rest. V, J and clone size derive from that table, while D and trimming were established from the DNA sequence. Recorded for this sample are over 200,000 clones; roughly 76% of them occurred a single time. The top ten constitute about 5% of the sample.

Whole blood was collected in K2EDTA tubes by collaborating institutions according to the institutions' own protocols. For TCRbeta analysis, collaborators shipped samples as frozen whole blood, isolated PBMCs, or DNA extracted from either of those sample types. Notes on this clone: Which antigen it targets is not known. Base-call qualities are not available, and no considerably larger clone is one nucleotide away.

Study-level results and caveats: The quantity of clinical and demographic metadata differed by source and by participant and was supplied without curation.

V is reduced by 1 base and J by 1 base, leaving a spacing of 8 bases between them. CDR1 SGHRS and CDR2 YFSETQ were looked up in the germline V gene. Its CDR3 holds 15 amino acids, cysteine through phenylalanine. The kept DNA is CDR3 alone, 45 bases in frame from the first base. What was sequenced was peripheral blood. The sequence is built from TRBV5-1 and TRBJ2-2; the D gene cannot be named for sure. This receptor was obtained from a human donor in a cohort sampled during active COVID-19. The bases are TGCGCCAGCAGCTTGACCGCGCGGAACACCGGGGAGCTGTTTTTT. Translated, it gives CASSLTARNTGELFF.